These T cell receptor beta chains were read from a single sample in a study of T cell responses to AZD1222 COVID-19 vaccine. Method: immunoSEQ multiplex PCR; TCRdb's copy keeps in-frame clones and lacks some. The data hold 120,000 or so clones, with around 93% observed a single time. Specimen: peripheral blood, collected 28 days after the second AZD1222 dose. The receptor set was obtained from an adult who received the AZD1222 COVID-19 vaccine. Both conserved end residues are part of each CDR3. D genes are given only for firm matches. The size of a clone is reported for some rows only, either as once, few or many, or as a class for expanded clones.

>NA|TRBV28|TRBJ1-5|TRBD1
CASRDSNQPQHF
TGTGCCAGTCGGGACAGTAATCAGCCCCAGCATTTT
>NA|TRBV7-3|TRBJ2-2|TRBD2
CASSLNSGSIGELFF
TGTGCCAGCAGCTTAAATAGCGGGAGTATCGGGGAGCTGTTTTTT
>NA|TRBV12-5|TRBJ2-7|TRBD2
CASVAGGDEQYF
TGTGCTAGTGTAGCGGGAGGAGACGAGCAGTACTTC
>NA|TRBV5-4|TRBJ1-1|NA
CASSLGQVNTEAFF
TGTGCCAGCAGCTTGGGACAGGTGAACACTGAAGCTTTCTTT
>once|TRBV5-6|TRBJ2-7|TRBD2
CASSFGTTLEQYF
TGTGCCAGCAGCTTTGGGACTACCCTCGAGCAGTACTTC
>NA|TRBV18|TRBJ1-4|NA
CASSPGGIGEKLFF
TGTGCCAGCTCACCGGGAGGGATCGGTGAAAAACTGTTTTTT
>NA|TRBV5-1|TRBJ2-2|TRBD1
CASRPGTGNTGELFF
TGCGCCAGCAGACCCGGGACAGGGAACACCGGGGAGCTGTTTTTT
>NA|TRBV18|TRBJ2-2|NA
CASSPLGLPNTGELFF
TGTGCCAGCTCACCACTGGGACTCCCGAACACCGGGGAGCTGTTTTTT
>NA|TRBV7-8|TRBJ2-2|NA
CASSPSGLYTGELFF
TGTGCCAGCAGCCCCTCGGGACTGTACACCGGGGAGCTGTTTTTT
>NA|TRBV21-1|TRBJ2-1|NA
CASSKRLAVPSSYNEQFF
TGTGCCAGCAGCAAGAGACTAGCGGTCCCTAGCTCCTACAATGAGCAGTTCTTC
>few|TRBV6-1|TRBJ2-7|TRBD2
CASSEAGGRDEQYF
TGTGCCAGCAGTGAAGCAGGCGGGAGGGACGAGCAGTACTTC
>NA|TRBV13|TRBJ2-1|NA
CASSLEGHFSNEQFF
TGTGCCAGCAGCTTAGAAGGGCATTTCAGTAATGAGCAGTTCTTC
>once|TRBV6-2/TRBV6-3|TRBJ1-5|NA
CASSPQGGVGNQPQHF
TGTGCCAGCAGCCCTCAGGGAGGGGTGGGGAATCAGCCCCAGCATTTT
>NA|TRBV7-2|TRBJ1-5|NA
CASSSDYQPQHF
TGTGCCAGCAGCTCGGACTATCAGCCCCAGCATTTT
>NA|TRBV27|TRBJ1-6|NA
CASRQDRFSPLHF
TGTGCCAGCAGACAAGACAGGTTTTCACCCCTCCACTTT
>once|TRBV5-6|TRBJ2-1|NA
CASSPLTKAHDEQFF
TGTGCCAGCAGCCCCCTTACCAAGGCGCATGATGAGCAGTTCTTC
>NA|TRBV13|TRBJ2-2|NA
CASSFERGALTGELFF
TGTGCCAGCAGCTTTGAAAGGGGGGCCTTGACCGGGGAGCTGTTTTTT
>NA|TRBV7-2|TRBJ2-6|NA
CASRRGGGVGANVLTF
TGTGCCAGCAGACGAGGGGGAGGAGTTGGGGCCAACGTCCTGACTTTC
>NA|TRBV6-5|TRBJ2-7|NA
CASSLTMSSYEQYF
TGTGCCAGCAGTCTGACAATGAGCTCCTACGAGCAGTACTTC
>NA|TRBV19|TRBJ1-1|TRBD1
CASSAQGDTEAFF
TGTGCCAGTAGTGCGCAGGGGGACACTGAAGCTTTCTTT
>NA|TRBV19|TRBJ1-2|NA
CASSMGGHFLSFGYGYTF
TGTGCCAGTAGTATGGGAGGACACTTTCTCTCCTTTGGCTATGGCTACACCTTC
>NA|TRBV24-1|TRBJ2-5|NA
CATSDPRGREETQYF
TGTGCCACCAGTGACCCTAGGGGGAGGGAGGAGACCCAGTACTTC
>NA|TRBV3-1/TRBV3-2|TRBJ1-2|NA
CASSQQIGGYTF
TGTGCCAGCAGCCAACAGATAGGGGGCTACACCTTC
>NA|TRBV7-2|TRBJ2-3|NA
CASSQEGLRTDTQYF
TGTGCCAGCAGCCAGGAGGGACTCCGCACAGATACGCAGTATTTT
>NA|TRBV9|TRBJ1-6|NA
CASSVDTGPISSPLHF
TGTGCCAGCAGCGTAGACACGGGCCCGATCTCTTCACCCCTCCACTTT
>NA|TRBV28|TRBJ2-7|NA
CATGRDPGQYF
TGTGCCACCGGCCGGGACCCCGGGCAGTACTTC
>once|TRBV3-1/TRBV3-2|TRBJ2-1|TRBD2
CASSRTSGVDEQFF
TGTGCCAGCAGCCGGACTAGCGGGGTCGATGAGCAGTTCTTC
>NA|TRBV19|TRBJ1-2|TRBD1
CASSATGGVPIGYTF
TGTGCCAGTAGTGCCACAGGGGGCGTACCTATTGGCTACACCTTC
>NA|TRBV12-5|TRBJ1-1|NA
CASGPDVNTEAFF
TGTGCTAGTGGCCCGGACGTGAACACTGAAGCTTTCTTT
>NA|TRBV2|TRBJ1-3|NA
CASSGGRAGNTIYF
TGTGCCAGCAGTGGGGGTCGGGCTGGAAACACCATATATTTT
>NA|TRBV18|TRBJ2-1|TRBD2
CASSLSLAGAYNEQFF
TGTGCCAGCTCCCTATCTTTAGCGGGGGCCTACAATGAGCAGTTCTTC
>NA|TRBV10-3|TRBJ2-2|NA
CAISNTGTSSTGELFF
TGTGCCATCAGTAATACCGGGACATCTTCTACCGGGGAGCTGTTTTTT
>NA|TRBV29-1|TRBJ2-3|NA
CSVVKMAPDTQYF
TGCAGCGTTGTGAAGATGGCCCCAGATACGCAGTATTTT
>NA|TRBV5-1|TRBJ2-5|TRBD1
CASSLGGTVVNLETQYF
TGCGCCAGCAGCTTGGGAGGGACAGTAGTTAACCTAGAGACCCAGTACTTC
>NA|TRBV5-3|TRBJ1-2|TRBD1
CARSCRDRSQTNYGYTF
TGTGCCAGAAGTTGCCGGGACAGGTCACAAACTAACTATGGCTACACCTTC
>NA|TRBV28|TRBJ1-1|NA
CASSLWKEGLAEAFF
TGTGCCAGCAGTTTATGGAAGGAGGGATTGGCTGAAGCTTTCTTT
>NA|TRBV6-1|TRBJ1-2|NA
CASSERGHGYTF
TGTGCCAGCAGTGAACGGGGGCATGGCTACACCTTC
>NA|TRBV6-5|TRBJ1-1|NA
CASGGGGVAFF
TGTGCCAGTGGGGGGGGAGGGGTCGCTTTCTTT
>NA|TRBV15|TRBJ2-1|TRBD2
CATSRGPAGAGYNEQFF
TGTGCCACCAGCAGAGGACCAGCGGGAGCGGGCTACAATGAGCAGTTCTTC
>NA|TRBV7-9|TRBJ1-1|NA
CASSPARVGPTEAFF
TGTGCCAGCAGCCCGGCTCGGGTGGGACCCACTGAAGCTTTCTTT
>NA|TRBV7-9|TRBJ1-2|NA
CASNMAFRAGYTF
TGTGCCAGCAATATGGCGTTTAGGGCTGGCTACACCTTC
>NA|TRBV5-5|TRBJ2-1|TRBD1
CASSVTGTGINNEQFF
TGTGCCAGCAGCGTCACCGGGACAGGGATCAACAATGAGCAGTTCTTC
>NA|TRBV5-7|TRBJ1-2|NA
CASSLTLNYGYTF
TGTGCCAGCAGCCTAACTCTTAACTATGGCTACACCTTC
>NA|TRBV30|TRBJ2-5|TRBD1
CAWSPPGQGSETQYF
TGTGCCTGGAGTCCTCCGGGACAGGGGAGCGAGACCCAGTACTTC
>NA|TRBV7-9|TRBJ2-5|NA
CASSPGEAWETQYF
TGTGCCAGCAGCCCCGGGGAGGCGTGGGAGACCCAGTACTTC
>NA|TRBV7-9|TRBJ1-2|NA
CASSLGVGLGYGYTF
TGTGCCAGCAGCTTAGGAGTAGGGTTGGGCTATGGCTACACCTTC
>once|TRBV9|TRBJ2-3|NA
CASSVTSTDTQYF
TGTGCCAGCAGCGTGACTAGCACAGATACGCAGTATTTT
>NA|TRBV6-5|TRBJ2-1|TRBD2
CASRVSSGGALEQFF
TGTGCCAGCAGAGTCTCTAGCGGGGGGGCGTTAGAGCAGTTCTTC
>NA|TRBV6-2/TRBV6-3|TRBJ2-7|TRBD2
CASSDPGLAFYEQYF
TGTGCCAGCAGCGATCCGGGACTAGCATTCTACGAGCAGTACTTC
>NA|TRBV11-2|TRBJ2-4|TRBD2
CASSLGGIAGGRAKNIQYF
TGTGCCAGCAGCTTGGGTGGTATAGCGGGGGGGCGAGCCAAAAACATTCAGTACTTC
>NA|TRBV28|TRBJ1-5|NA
CASSLRGGSNQPQHF
TGTGCCAGCAGCCTAAGAGGAGGCAGCAATCAGCCCCAGCATTTT
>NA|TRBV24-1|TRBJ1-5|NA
CATYRIERNQPQHF
TGTGCCACCTACAGGATCGAACGCAATCAGCCCCAGCATTTT
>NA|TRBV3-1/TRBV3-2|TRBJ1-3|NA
CASRPSQAPGNTIYF
TGTGCCAGCAGACCCTCGCAGGCTCCTGGAAACACCATATATTTT
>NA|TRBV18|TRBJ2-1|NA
CASSPEQGIYNEQFF
TGTGCCAGCTCACCTGAGCAGGGGATCTACAATGAGCAGTTCTTC
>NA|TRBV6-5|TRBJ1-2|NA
CASSDRGEVYYGYTF
TGTGCCAGCAGCGACCGCGGGGAAGTGTACTATGGCTACACCTTC